This T cell receptor (beta chain) was identified during a study of cytomegalovirus exposure and HLA in healthy donors. Study background: As an earlier analysis found, around 190 million T cells yielded approximately 110 million unique TCR beta sequences. Study results and caveats: A later analysis found common viral pathogens apparently linked to several of the most significant clusters. TRBV6-2, TRBV6-3 and other indistinguishable V segments were excluded.

This clone appeared a few times. Its antigen is still unknown. V shed 3 bases and J 1 base; nucleotides not matched to a gene: 12. This CDR3 spans 17 amino acids. Germline V gene lookup returns CDR1 SGHRS and CDR2 YFSETQ. PCR involved 60 Vbeta and 13 Jbeta primers. Profiling relied on immunoSEQ multiplex PCR, and the TCRdb table lists in-frame clones only, not all of them. The sample lists some 190,000 clones, 77% occurring once. The sequence derives from a man younger than 35 in good health and CMV-seronegative. This chain links TRBV5-1 with TRBJ2-7; TRBD1 matches 8 bases. Sequencing input: PBMCs. DNA of the CDR3: TGCGCCAGCAGCTGGAGAACCGGGACAGGCTTTTCCTACGAGCAGTACTTC. It specifies CASSWRTGTGFSYEQYF.